The 22 T cell receptor beta chains reported below all come from one sample, sequenced in a study of Ad26.COV2.S vaccination and SARS-CoV-2 variants. Method: immunoSEQ multiplex PCR; TCRdb's copy keeps in-frame clones and lacks some. The sample carries about 350,000 clones, around 84% recorded once. Treatment described: some 20 received Ad26.COV2.S at low or high dose, single or two shots; five or six received placebo; per-sample allocation not given. The samples date from day 63 after the first vaccine or placebo injection. This specimen was peripheral blood, taken in a trial of Ad26.COV2.S vaccine versus placebo. The receptors stem from a person between 18 and 65 years old who received the Ad26.COV2.S COVID-19 vaccine or a placebo.

This chain joins TRBV14 and TRBJ2-7, with 8 bases lining up with TRBD2. Per germline, CDR1 SGHDN and CDR2 FVKESK. After removal of 5 bases from V and 0 bases from J, the junction contained 3 bases not matched to a gene. The CDR3 is 14 amino acids. The CDR3 loop reads CASSIAGRSYEQYF. For the CDR3, the DNA is TGTGCCAGCAGCATAGCGGGGCGCTCCTACGAGCAGTACTTC.

This rearrangement joins TRBV3-1 (or the pseudogene TRBV3-2) to TRBJ2-5, with D perhaps TRBD2 (5 bases). Germline V CDR1 and CDR2: LGHDT, YNNKEL (reference sequence). This CDR3 is built from 16 residues. With 4 bases removed from V and 0 bases from J, the gap between germline ends came to 15 bases. The CDR3 DNA follows: TGTGCCAGCAGCCCCCCGCGCGGACTGTACCAAGAGACCCAGTACTTC. Protein product: CASSPPRGLYQETQYF.

This chain uses TRBV19 with TRBJ2-2, with TRBD2 identical over 9 bases. The CDR3 is 16 residues long. V trimming: 6 bases; J trimming: 4 bases; junction bases outside the gene matches: 9. From germline, CDR1 is LNHDA and CDR2 SQIVND (reference sequence). The CDR3 is CASRVLAGRGTGELFF. CDR3 nucleotides: TGTGCCAGTAGGGTACTAGCGGGCAGAGGCACCGGGGAGCTGTTTTTT.

The J gene is TRBJ2-1, the V gene TRBV27, with D perhaps matching TRBD1 (5 bases). The CDR3 has 14 residues. The V gene lost 3 bases and the J gene lost 3 bases, with 9 bases spanning the gap. Germline values: CDR1 MNHEY, CDR2 SMNVEV (reference sequence). CDR3 DNA sequence: TGTGCCAGCAGTTTCAGGGATATCTACAATGAGCAGTTCTTC. It is translated as CASSFRDIYNEQFF.

The chain couples TRBV9 to TRBJ2-7, with TRBD2 matching over 10 bases. Losses at the gene ends were 3 bases for V and 2 bases for J; bases not matched to a gene: 5. CDR3 length equals 15 residues. Germline assignment: CDR1 SGDLS and CDR2 YYNGEE. DNA for the CDR3: TGTGCCAGCAGCGCCCTAGCGGGAGCCACCTACGAGCAGTACTTC. It yields the protein CASSALAGATYEQYF.

J is TRBJ2-7 and V is TRBV3-1 (or the pseudogene TRBV3-2); 11 bases fit TRBD2. The CDR3 contains 15 residues. Per the germline V gene, CDR1 is LGHDT and CDR2 is YNNKEL (reference sequence). With V trimmed by 1 base and J by 3 bases, 2 bases remained unmatched. In nucleotides, the CDR3 is TGTGCCAGCAGCCAAGTACTAGCGGGGGACTACGAGCAGTACTTC. Protein: CASSQVLAGDYEQYF.

The V call is TRBV7-9, the J call TRBJ2-7, with D perhaps TRBD2 (6 bases). The CDR3 contains 14 residues. Looked up from germline, CDR1 is SEHNR and CDR2 is FQNEAQ (reference sequence). The V gene lost 5 bases and the J gene lost 5 bases, with 16 bases spanning the gap. CDR3 sequence reads: CASSNEGPGDEQYF. CDR3 coding DNA: TGTGCCAGCAGCAACGAAGGCCCGGGGGACGAGCAGTACTTC.

J is TRBJ2-3 and V is TRBV30; maybe TRBD1 (5 bases). The germline V gene encodes CDR1 GTSNPN and CDR2 SVGIG (reference sequence). Trimming removed 0 bases from V and 2 bases from J, with 9 bases in between. CDR3 length equals 14 residues. The CDR3 region is CAWSVNRNTDTQYF. For the CDR3, the DNA is TGTGCCTGGAGTGTTAACAGGAACACAGATACGCAGTATTTT.

The rearrangement joins TRBV27 to TRBJ2-5, with TRBD2 as a possible D gene (6 bases). Trimming removed 6 bases from V and 2 bases from J, with 19 bases in between. The CDR3 covers 16 residues. Germline V lookup: CDR1 MNHEY, CDR2 SMNVEV (reference sequence). CDR3 sequence (DNA): TGTGCCAGCAGGCGGGCGCGGGGCGGCCCTCAAGAGACCCAGTACTTC. Amino acids: CASRRARGGPQETQYF.

This sequence joins TRBV3-1 (or the pseudogene TRBV3-2) and TRBJ2-7; the D is unclear. Germline CDR1 reads LGHDT; CDR2 reads YNNKEL (reference sequence). Between the trimmed V and J ends, which lost 2 bases and 0 bases, there was a span of 17 bases. CDR3 length: 17 residues. The chain's CDR3 is CASSQQVGRALSYEQYF. CDR3 DNA: TGTGCCAGCAGCCAACAGGTGGGAAGGGCCCTCTCCTACGAGCAGTACTTC.

The CDR3 loop reads CASSERTGGAETQYF. The CDR3 coding sequence is TGCGCCAGCAGTGAGAGGACAGGGGGCGCGGAGACCCAGTACTTC. This chain links TRBV10-1 with TRBJ2-5; the match to TRBD1 covers 11 bases. The CDR3 contains 15 residues. The germline gives CDR1 WNHNN, CDR2 SYGVQD (reference sequence). Unmatched junction bases numbered 4, after V lost 2 bases and J lost 5 bases.

The chain recombines TRBV3-1 (or the pseudogene TRBV3-2) with TRBJ1-6; D remains unclear. CDR3 length: 13 residues. The V end was cut by 1 base, the J end by 14 bases, with 12 bases between. Germline V gene lookup returns CDR1 LGHDT and CDR2 YNNKEL (reference sequence). CDR3 region: CASSQGARLTLHF. The DNA for the CDR3 is TGTGCCAGCAGCCAAGGGGCACGCCTCACCCTCCACTTT.

This chain joins TRBV27 and TRBJ2-1; a weak D match, TRBD1 (6 bases). Trimming took off 5 bases at V and 10 bases at J, with 18 bases between the two ends. The CDR3 is 14 amino acids. The germline V gene encodes CDR1 MNHEY and CDR2 SMNVEV (reference sequence). CDR3 coding DNA: TGTGCCAGCAGTGAGGCGAGGGGGTACCCCGAGCAGTTCTTC. Translation gives CASSEARGYPEQFF.

This clone was seen just once. The chain combines TRBV5-8 with TRBJ2-5; D is perhaps TRBD1 or TRBD2 (6 bases each). This CDR3 has 13 amino acids. Germline CDR1 is SGHTS and CDR2 is YDEGEE. V lost 1 base and J lost 5, with 9 bases in between. The CDR3 loop reads CASSLRGVETQYF. CDR3 nucleotide sequence: TGTGCCAGCAGCTTGAGGGGGGTTGAGACCCAGTACTTC.

The V gene is TRBV24-1, the J gene TRBJ1-1, with D possibly being TRBD1 (6 bases). Between the trimmed V and J ends, which lost 9 bases and 3 bases, there was a span of 13 bases. CDR1 KGHDR and CDR2 SFDVKD come from the germline V gene. This CDR3 is 13 amino acids long. As DNA, the CDR3 is TGTGCCACCCAAAGACAGGTGGACACTGAAGCTTTCTTT. The encoded protein is CATQRQVDTEAFF.

The V gene is TRBV5-6, the J gene TRBJ1-3; D is ambiguous. Germline V gene sequence: CDR1 SGHDT, CDR2 YYEEEE. This CDR3 region has 15 residues. Trimming left V 7 bases short and J 0 bases short, with 14 bases between. CDR3: CASDLRKISGNTIYF. Written as DNA, the CDR3 is TGTGCCAGCGACTTACGGAAGATCTCTGGAAACACCATATATTTT.

The DNA of the CDR3 is TGTGCCAGCTCACCCCGGACAGAGTATGGCTACACCTTC. Translation gives CASSPRTEYGYTF. The chain links TRBV18 to TRBJ1-2; tentative D call: TRBD1 (6 bases). This CDR3 has 13 amino acids. Germline V gene data show CDR1 as KGHSH and CDR2 as LQKENI. V lost 3 bases, J lost 5 bases, and 10 bases lay in between.

The gene calls are TRBV5-1 and TRBJ2-7, with TRBD1 matching 10 bases. This CDR3 has 17 amino acids. Germline V CDR1 and CDR2: SGHRS, YFSETQ. Unmatched junction bases numbered 12, after V lost 4 bases and J lost 2 bases. The chain's CDR3 is CASSLNSPGQGTYEQYF. CDR3 DNA: TGCGCCAGCAGCCTCAACTCCCCGGGACAGGGGACCTACGAGCAGTACTTC.

The chain links TRBV9 to TRBJ1-5; possibly TRBD1 for D (5 bases). The CDR3 runs to 17 residues. Between the trimmed V and J ends, which lost 0 bases and 2 bases, there was a span of 15 bases. Germline V gene sequence: CDR1 SGDLS, CDR2 YYNGEE. CDR3 sequence (DNA): TGTGCCAGCAGCGTAGGAGGAGGGGCCTGGGGCAATCAGCCCCAGCATTTT. Amino acids: CASSVGGGAWGNQPQHF.

V and J are TRBV5-3 and TRBJ2-7, with 8 bases identical to TRBD1. TRBV5-3 is classed as an ORF, of uncertain function. The V gene end was trimmed by 7 bases and the J gene end by 3 bases; junction bases not matched to a gene: 21. The CDR3 length is 18 residues. For the CDR3, the DNA is TGTGCCAGACGAAAGACCCGGGACAGGTTCCCCTGTCTCTACGAGCAGTACTTC. It translates to CARRKTRDRFPCLYEQYF.

This clone was seen a single time. This specimen includes other DNA sequences encoding the same CDR3. The J gene is TRBJ2-7, the V gene TRBV18; 7 nucleotides align to TRBD1. Per germline, CDR1 KGHSH and CDR2 LQKENI. V shed 3 bases and J 0 bases; nucleotides not matched to a gene: 2. This CDR3 is built from 14 residues. The chain's CDR3 is CASSPTGSSYEQYF. The CDR3 nucleotides read TGTGCCAGCTCACCGACAGGGAGCTCCTACGAGCAGTACTTC.

This chain connects TRBV29-1 to TRBJ2-7; maybe TRBD2 (6 bases). Deletions cut 7 bases from V and 6 bases from J, with 13 bases between. The germline CDR1 and CDR2 sequences are SQVTM and ANQGSEA. The CDR3 has 11 amino acids. CDR3 bases: TGCAGCGCCGGGTGGGGGGTCGAGCAGTACTTC. Translating it yields CSAGWGVEQYF.